Listed here are 24 T cell receptor beta chains from one sample, sequenced in a study of T cells in Graves' hyperthyroidism and ophthalmopathy. Amplification yielded TCR beta CDR3 regions, with RNA transcripts as the source. Primed by the HTBI set, a first-round RT-PCR was run on the TCR CDR3. TCRdb processed the multiplex PCR reads anew with MiXCR; each CDR3 protein has one entry. This table holds 500,000 to 600,000 distinct CDR3 sequences, around 46% found once. Sequenced input: peripheral blood or thyroid tissue (not recorded which). These TCRs come from an adult woman with Graves' disease, either hyperthyroidism or ophthalmopathy (not recorded which).

This clonotype has at least ten counts. The chain is built from TRBV6-6 and TRBJ1-2, with 9 bases identical to TRBD1. The CDR3 has 14 residues. V dropped 2 bases and J dropped 7; count of bases not matched to a gene: 5. CDR1 and CDR2 from the germline V gene are MNHNY and SVGAGI (reference sequence). The CDR3 DNA reads TGTGCCAGCAGTTACGAAGGGACAGGGTTTGGCTACACCTTC. Protein: CASSYEGTGFGYTF.

This clonotype was observed a handful of times. The chain has TRBV28 and TRBJ1-1, with a tentative D call TRBD1 (6 bases). Germline V lookup: CDR1 MDHEN, CDR2 SYDVKM. The CDR3 contains 17 residues. Trimming shortened V by 3 bases and J by 7 bases, and 24 bases separated the two germline ends. For the CDR3, the DNA is TGTGCCAGCAGTTTTTTAGGTACGTTCGGGGGCGCATTTGAAGCTTTCTTT. This sequence encodes CASSFLGTFGGAFEAFF.

This rearrangement joins TRBV5-1 to TRBJ2-6; no clear D. This CDR3 has 15 residues. Germline V gene data show CDR1 as SGHRS and CDR2 as YFSETQ. V lost 4 bases and J 0 bases, leaving 8 bases between the germline ends. CDR3 coding DNA: TGCGCCAGCAGCGACGGAGTCTCTGGGGCCAACGTCCTGACTTTC. Translation gives CASSDGVSGANVLTF. Complete variable domain (other parts from reference TRBV5-1 and TRBJ2-6): KAGVTQTPRYLIKTRGQQVTLSCSPISGHRSVSWYQQTPGQGLQFLFEYFSETQRNKGNFPGRFSGRQFSNSRSEMNVSTLELGDSALYLCASSDGVSGANVLTFGAGSRLTVL.

V usage is TRBV20-1 and J usage is TRBJ2-2; D may match TRBD1 or TRBD2 (5 bases each). The CDR3 is made up of 14 amino acids. CDR1 and CDR2 from the germline V gene are DFQATT and SNEGSKA (reference sequence). V was trimmed by 6 bases and J by 0 bases, leaving 11 bases between them. CDR3 coding DNA: TGCAGTGCCAGAAGGGACCCGAACACCGGGGAGCTGTTTTTT. Its translation is CSARRDPNTGELFF.

This chain connects TRBV30 to TRBJ1-4, with D possibly being TRBD1 (6 bases). Trimming shortened V by 2 bases and J by 1 base, and 8 bases separated the two germline ends. The CDR3 is 14 amino acids. CDR1 and CDR2 from the germline V gene are GTSNPN and SVGIG (reference sequence). The CDR3 loop reads CAWSSTGTNEKLFF. DNA of the CDR3: TGTGCCTGGAGTTCGACAGGAACTAATGAAAAACTGTTTTTT.

This clonotype was observed at least ten times. The genes are TRBV7-3 and TRBJ2-2; D unresolved. The germline V gene encodes CDR1 SGHTA and CDR2 FQGTGA. The CDR3 totals 14 residues. Trimming cost V 6 bases and J 1 base, with 9 bases left between them. The CDR3 nucleotides read TGTGCCAGCAGACCTACCATGAACACCGGGGAGCTGTTTTTT. Translated, it gives CASRPTMNTGELFF. The full variable domain, with the rest looked up from reference TRBV7-3 and TRBJ2-2, is GAGVSQTPSNKVTEKGKYVELRCDPISGHTALYWYRQSLGQGPEFLIYFQGTGAADDSGLPNDRFFAVRPEGSVSTLKIQRTERGDSAVYLCASRPTMNTGELFFGEGSRLTVL.

This clonotype was counted a few times. This chain links TRBV29-1 with TRBJ1-4; D is unclear. CDR3 size: 13 residues. Germline V gene data show CDR1 as SQVTM and CDR2 as ANQGSEA. V dropped 1 base and J dropped 8 bases, with 11 bases sitting between them. The CDR3 spells CSVEVRAEEKLFF. CDR3 in DNA: TGCAGCGTTGAAGTGCGGGCCGAAGAAAAACTGTTTTTT.

This clonotype was seen a single time. This chain joins TRBV19 and TRBJ2-6; D not resolved. V was pared by 8 bases and J by 0 bases, with 11 bases between. This CDR3 comprises 15 residues. The V gene's germline CDR1 is LNHDA and CDR2 SQIVND (reference sequence). The CDR3 region has the DNA TGTGCCAGTGCTAGAGACGACTCTGGGGCCAACGTCCTGACTTTC. It is translated as CASARDDSGANVLTF.

The rearrangement links TRBV7-3 to TRBJ2-2; 8 bases match TRBD2. Germline values: CDR1 SGHTA, CDR2 FQGTGA. This CDR3 comprises 16 residues. V dropped 0 bases and J dropped 1; count of bases not matched to a gene: 1. The CDR3 DNA is TGTGCCAGCAGCTTAACCGGGAGGGAGAACACCGGGGAGCTGTTTTTT. Amino acids: CASSLTGRENTGELFF. The variable domain in full, completed from reference TRBV7-3 and TRBJ2-2, reads GAGVSQTPSNKVTEKGKYVELRCDPISGHTALYWYRQSLGQGPEFLIYFQGTGAADDSGLPNDRFFAVRPEGSVSTLKIQRTERGDSAVYLCASSLTGRENTGELFFGEGSRLTVL.

This clonotype has a handful of counts. The conserved closing phenylalanine or tryptophan is absent in this CDR3, likely reflecting a read error. The DNA is left out, because the CDR3 cannot be placed on it with certainty; the CDR3 is given as TCRdb lists it. This chain uses TRBV5-1 with TRBJ2-3; the table's TRBD1 call for D was not verified on the DNA. From its first to its last residue, the CDR3 has 9 amino acids. Germline V gene lookup returns CDR1 SGHRS and CDR2 YFSETQ. The CDR3 reads CASSPDRIY.

This clonotype was counted between two and nine times. This chain uses TRBV4-1 with TRBJ1-2, with 10 nucleotides matching TRBD1. After removal of 3 bases from V and 8 bases from J, the junction contained 18 bases not matched to a gene. CDR3 length: 18 amino acids. The germline V gene encodes CDR1 MGHRA and CDR2 YSYEKL. CDR3 sequence: CASSQPNRRTGGLSGYTF. The CDR3 DNA sequence: TGCGCCAGCAGCCAGCCGAACCGGAGGACAGGGGGTTTGTCGGGCTACACCTTC.

This clonotype was recorded at least ten times. The chain uses TRBV7-2 and TRBJ2-5; the D gene is possibly TRBD2 (5 bases). CDR1 SGHTA and CDR2 FQGNSA come from the germline V gene. The CDR3 loop spans 12 amino acids. Trimming pared 3 bases from V and 5 bases from J, leaving 7 bases between. The CDR3 region is CASSFWRETQYF. DNA of the CDR3: TGTGCCAGCAGCTTTTGGAGGGAGACCCAGTACTTC.

To note about this clonotype: A much larger clonotype is one base distant, so this may be a read error. In this CDR3 the conserved last residue, phenylalanine or tryptophan, is missing, so a read error is likely. The J gene is TRBJ2-7, the V gene TRBV27, with D possibly matching TRBD1 (6 bases). Trimming removed 6 bases from V and 4 bases from J, with 19 bases in between. CDR1 MNHEY and CDR2 SMNVEV come from the germline V gene (reference sequence). This CDR3 comprises 15 residues. This CDR3 reads CASSQDPGQQYEQYL. The CDR3 DNA reads as TGTGCCAGCAGCCAAGATCCCGGACAGCAATACGAGCAGTACCTC.

Comments on this clonotype: This may be a read error, as it is one base from a much larger clone. The chain recombines TRBV5-1 with TRBJ2-7; TRBD2 might be the D (6 bases). The germline V gene has CDR1 SGHRS and CDR2 YFSETQ. This CDR3 comprises 14 residues. The DNA of the CDR3 is TGCGCCGGCAGCTTGGAGGGCAGAAACTACGAGCAGTACTTC. Translation: CAGSLEGRNYEQYF. Variable domain in full (rest from reference TRBV5-1 and TRBJ2-7): KAGVTQTPRYLIKTRGQQVTLSCSPISGHRSVSWYQQTPGQGLQFLFEYFSETQRNKGNFPGRFSGRQFSNSRSEMNVSTLELGDSALYLCAGSLEGRNYEQYFGPGTRLTVT.

The rearrangement joins TRBV2 to TRBJ1-2, with 7 bases lining up with TRBD1. Germline CDR1 SNHLY, CDR2 FYNNEI. With V trimmed by 5 bases and J by 10 bases, 16 bases remained unmatched. The length of the CDR3 is 15 residues. The CDR3 nucleotides are TGTGCCAGCAGTACCCCGTCGAGCTTTGGGACAGACTACACCTTC. Translation gives CASSTPSSFGTDYTF.

This clonotype was counted only a few times. The gene calls are TRBV10-3 and TRBJ1-6; 7 nucleotides match TRBD1. Germline trimming cut 4 bases from V and 10 bases from J; bases unmatched to any gene: 13. CDR3 length: 16 amino acids. Germline V gene lookup returns CDR1 ENHRY and CDR2 SYGVKD. CDR3 nucleotides: TGTGCCATCAGTGGGAACTACGACAGGGTTGGATCACCCCTCCACTTT. Translated, it gives CAISGNYDRVGSPLHF.

The genes are TRBV7-2 and TRBJ1-2; unclear D gene. Germline lookup yields CDR1 SGHTA and CDR2 FQGNSA. The V gene lost 6 bases and the J gene lost 4 bases, with 15 bases spanning the gap. This CDR3 contains 14 residues. The DNA of the CDR3 is TGTGCCAGCAGTCGCTGGGGTCAGAGCTATGGCTACACCTTC. Protein: CASSRWGQSYGYTF.

The rearrangement links TRBV20-1 to TRBJ1-1; 8 nucleotides align to TRBD1. Per the germline V gene, CDR1 is DFQATT and CDR2 is SNEGSKA (reference sequence). The CDR3 contains 14 residues. The CDR3 spells CSVAPGGSGTEAFF. In DNA form, the CDR3 reads TGCAGCGTTGCCCCAGGGGGCTCGGGCACTGAAGCTTTCTTT.

This chain joins TRBV25-1 and TRBJ1-1, with D perhaps matching TRBD1 (6 bases). The CDR3 is made up of 13 amino acids. V lost 9 bases and J lost 5, with 16 bases in between. Germline assignment: CDR1 MGHDK and CDR2 SYGVNS. The CDR3: CASVDTGRTEAFF. CDR3 DNA: TGTGCCAGTGTGGACACAGGGAGGACTGAAGCTTTCTTT.

The genes are TRBV7-2 and TRBJ2-5; 15 bases are a match to TRBD2. CDR1 is SGHTA, CDR2 FQGNSA, per germline. The CDR3 spans 16 residues. The V gene end was trimmed by 0 bases and the J gene end by 6 bases; junction bases not matched to a gene: 2. CDR3 sequence: CASSLAGTSGRQTQYF. DNA for the CDR3: TGTGCCAGCAGCTTAGCAGGGACTAGCGGGAGGCAGACCCAGTACTTC.

This clonotype has more than one count but fewer than ten. The J gene is TRBJ2-3, the V gene TRBV19; 8 positions agree with TRBD1. Trimming cost V 3 bases and J 0 bases; bases outside gene matches: 2. Germline V lookup: CDR1 LNHDA, CDR2 SQIVND (reference sequence). The CDR3 contains 15 residues. The CDR3: CASSIRTGSTDTQYF. The CDR3 nucleotides are TGTGCCAGTAGTATTAGGACAGGGAGCACAGATACGCAGTATTTT.

This clonotype has just a few counts. This may come from a read error, since a much larger clone is one base off. The genes are TRBV4-1 and TRBJ1-4; 8 nucleotides line up with TRBD1. The V gene's germline CDR1 is MGHRA and CDR2 YSYEKL. The CDR3 loop spans 14 amino acids. The DNA for the CDR3 is TGTGCCAGCAGCCAAGACAGGGGAAGCGAAGAACTGTTTTTT. Protein: CASSQDRGSEELFF.

At least ten counts were recorded for this clonotype. V gene TRBV5-1 combines with J gene TRBJ2-7; TRBD1 matches at 8 bases. The junction had 9 bases not matched to a gene; V was cut back by 0 bases and J by 7 bases. The CDR3 length is 15 residues. Germline CDR1 is SGHRS and CDR2 is YFSETQ. CDR3 sequence: CASSLAGTGPREQYF. DNA of the CDR3: TGCGCCAGCAGCTTGGCCGGGACAGGACCTCGGGAGCAGTACTTC.

In its sample, this clonotype was seen many times. The chain is built from TRBV11-3 and TRBJ1-3; unclear D gene. The CDR3 extends over 16 amino acids. Trimming left V 0 bases short and J 0 bases short, with 9 bases between. Germline CDR1 SGHNT, CDR2 YENEEA. The CDR3 reads CASSLDHGSSGNTIYF. CDR3 nucleotides: TGTGCCAGCAGCTTAGACCACGGGAGCTCTGGAAACACCATATATTTT.